A single sample gave rise to the 5 T cell receptor beta chains below, sequenced in a study of T cells in Graves' hyperthyroidism and ophthalmopathy. The CDR3 regions of TCR beta were amplified from RNA transcripts. RT-PCR in the first round (using the HTBI primer set) targeted the TCR CDR3. TCRdb reanalysed the multiplex PCR reads using MiXCR and keeps one entry per CDR3 protein. The table includes roughly 740,000 distinct CDR3 sequences, about 15% detected once. Source material: blood. Receptor source: a man aged 18-30 years with Graves' hyperthyroidism.

This clonotype showed up just a few times. The chain has TRBV30 and TRBJ1-5; weak D call: TRBD1 (6 bases). V lost 2 bases to trimming and J lost 1 base, with 9 bases between them. This CDR3 comprises 14 residues. Germline V CDR1 and CDR2: GTSNPN, SVGIG (reference sequence). CDR3 nucleotide sequence: TGTGCCTGGAGTTATGGGGGCAGCAATCAGCCCCAGCATTTT. Protein sequence: CAWSYGGSNQPQHF.

This clonotype was counted at least ten times. The rearrangement links TRBV15 to TRBJ1-5, with TRBD1 identical over 7 bases. Per the germline V gene, CDR1 is LNHNV and CDR2 is YYDKDF (reference sequence). The V segment lost 5 bases and the J segment 1 base; nucleotides outside the gene matches: 5. The CDR3 extends over 15 amino acids. CDR3 sequence (DNA): TGTGCCACCAGCGAAGGGGGCGGGAGCAATCAGCCCCAGCATTTT. It translates to CATSEGGGSNQPQHF. Supplemented by reference TRBV15 and TRBJ1-5, the full variable domain reads DAMVIQNPRYQVTQFGKPVTLSCSQTLNHNVMYWYQQKSSQAPKLLFHYYDKDFNNEADTPDNFQSRRPNTSFCFLDIRSPGLGDTAMYLCATSEGGGSNQPQHFGDGTRLSIL.

The V and J genes are TRBV5-5 and TRBJ2-1; D is uncertain. Trimming pared 0 bases from V and 0 bases from J, leaving 7 bases between. Germline CDR1 and CDR2: SGHKS and YYEKEE (reference sequence). The CDR3 extends over 15 amino acids. The CDR3 nucleotides read TGTGCCAGCAGCTTGGCCCCGGGCTCCTACAATGAGCAGTTCTTC. As protein: CASSLAPGSYNEQFF.

This clonotype occurred a few times. The chain links TRBV2 to TRBJ2-5, with D perhaps TRBD1 (5 bases). Trimming stripped 6 bases from V and 9 bases from J, with 20 bases between. Germline V gene data show CDR1 as SNHLY and CDR2 as FYNNEI. This CDR3 is built from 14 residues. CDR3 DNA sequence: TGTGCCAGCAGAACTGATGGACATCGCGTCCCCCAGTACTTC. It specifies CASRTDGHRVPQYF. Full variable domain (missing parts from reference TRBV2 and TRBJ2-5): EPEVTQTPSHQVTQMGQEVILRCVPISNHLYFYWYRQILGQKVEFLVSFYNNEISEKSEIFDDQFSVERPDGSNFTLKIRSTKLEDSAMYFCASRTDGHRVPQYFGPGTRLLVL.

This clonotype was found a few times. This rearrangement joins TRBV19 to TRBJ2-3; D call uncertain. This CDR3 region has 16 residues. Germline-derived CDR1 and CDR2 are LNHDA and SQIVND (reference sequence). V lost 6 bases, J lost 2 bases, and 18 bases lay in between. CDR3 bases: TGTGCCAGTAGCATATCCTCAAGCACTCCCACAGATACGCAGTATTTT. This gives the protein CASSISSSTPTDTQYF.